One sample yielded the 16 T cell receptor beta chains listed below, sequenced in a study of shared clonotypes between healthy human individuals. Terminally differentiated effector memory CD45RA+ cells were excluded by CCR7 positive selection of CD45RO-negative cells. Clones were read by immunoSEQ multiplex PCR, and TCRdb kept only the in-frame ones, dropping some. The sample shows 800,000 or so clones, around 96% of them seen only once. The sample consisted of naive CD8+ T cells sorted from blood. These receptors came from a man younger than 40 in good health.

The CDR3 sequence is CASSLGAGKPASGANVLTF. In DNA, the CDR3 is TGTGCCAGCAGCTTAGGGGCGGGTAAACCCGCCTCTGGGGCCAACGTCCTGACTTTC. This chain joins TRBV7-9 and TRBJ2-6; possibly TRBD2 for D (5 bases). The germline CDR1 and CDR2 sequences are SEHNR and FQNEAQ (reference sequence). Trimming took off 1 base at V and 0 bases at J, with 16 bases between the two ends. This CDR3 has 19 residues.

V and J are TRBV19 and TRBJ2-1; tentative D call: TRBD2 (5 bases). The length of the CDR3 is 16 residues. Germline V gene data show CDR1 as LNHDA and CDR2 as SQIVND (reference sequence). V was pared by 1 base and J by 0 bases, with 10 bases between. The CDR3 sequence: CASSIAGGSSYNEQFF. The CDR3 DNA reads TGTGCCAGTAGTATAGCGGGTGGGAGCTCCTACAATGAGCAGTTCTTC.

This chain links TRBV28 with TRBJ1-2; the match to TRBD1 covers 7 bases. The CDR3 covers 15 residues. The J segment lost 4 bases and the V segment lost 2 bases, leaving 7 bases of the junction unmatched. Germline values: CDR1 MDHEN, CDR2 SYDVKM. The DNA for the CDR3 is TGTGCCAGCAGTTTAATAAGGGGGACAGCCTATGGCTACACCTTC. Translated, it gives CASSLIRGTAYGYTF.

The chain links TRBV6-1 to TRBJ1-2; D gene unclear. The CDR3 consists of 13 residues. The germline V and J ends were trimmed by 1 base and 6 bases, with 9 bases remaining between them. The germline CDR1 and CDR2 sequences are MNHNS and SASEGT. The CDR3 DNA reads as TGTGCCAGCAGTGAAGTGTGGTATAATGGCTACACCTTC. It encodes CASSEVWYNGYTF.

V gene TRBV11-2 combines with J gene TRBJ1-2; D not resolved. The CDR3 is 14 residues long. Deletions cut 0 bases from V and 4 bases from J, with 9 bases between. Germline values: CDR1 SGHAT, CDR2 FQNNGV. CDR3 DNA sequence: TGTGCCAGCAGCTTAGATAGCTTTATCTATGGCTACACCTTC. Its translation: CASSLDSFIYGYTF.

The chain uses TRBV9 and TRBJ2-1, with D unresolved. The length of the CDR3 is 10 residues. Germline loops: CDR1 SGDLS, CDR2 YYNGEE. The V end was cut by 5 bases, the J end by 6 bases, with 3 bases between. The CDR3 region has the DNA TGTGCCAGCAGACCCAATGAGCAGTTCTTC. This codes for CASRPNEQFF.

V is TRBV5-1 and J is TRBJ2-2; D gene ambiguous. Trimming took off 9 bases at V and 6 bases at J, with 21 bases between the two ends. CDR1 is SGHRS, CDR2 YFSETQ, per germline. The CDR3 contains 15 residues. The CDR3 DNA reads TGCGCCACTTTCCTTGGGCATACCGCTTCCGGGGAGCTGTTTTTT. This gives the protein CATFLGHTASGELFF. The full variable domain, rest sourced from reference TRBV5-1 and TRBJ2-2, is KAGVTQTPRYLIKTRGQQVTLSCSPISGHRSVSWYQQTPGQGLQFLFEYFSETQRNKGNFPGRFSGRQFSNSRSEMNVSTLELGDSALYLCATFLGHTASGELFFGEGSRLTVL.

The CDR3: CASREGGRVGLTGNEQFF. Here the CDR3 DNA reads TGTGCCAGCAGGGAAGGCGGGAGGGTAGGGTTAACAGGCAATGAGCAGTTCTTC. The chain carries TRBV27 and TRBJ2-1; TRBD2 matches 9 bases. Trimming removed 6 bases from V and 6 bases from J; junction bases left unmatched: 18. CDR1 MNHEY and CDR2 SMNVEV come from the germline V gene (reference sequence). The CDR3 loop spans 18 amino acids.

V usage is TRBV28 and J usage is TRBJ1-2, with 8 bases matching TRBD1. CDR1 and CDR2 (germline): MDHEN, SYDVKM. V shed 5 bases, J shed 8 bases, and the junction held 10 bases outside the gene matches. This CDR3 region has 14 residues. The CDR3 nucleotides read TGTGCCAGCAGTGCCCTAACAGGGGGACTGGGCTACACCTTC. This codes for CASSALTGGLGYTF.

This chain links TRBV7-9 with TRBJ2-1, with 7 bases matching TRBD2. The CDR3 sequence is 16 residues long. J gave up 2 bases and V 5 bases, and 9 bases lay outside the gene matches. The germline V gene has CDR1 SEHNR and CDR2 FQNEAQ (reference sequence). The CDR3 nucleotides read TGTGCCAGCAGCGCCGGCGGGAGCCCTCCCTACAATGAGCAGTTCTTC. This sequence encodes CASSAGGSPPYNEQFF.

In nucleotides, the CDR3 is TGTGCTAGTGGTTTCCGACTAGCGGGAGGAATGAACACCGGGGAGCTGTTTTTT. This gives the protein CASGFRLAGGMNTGELFF. The rearrangement links TRBV12-5 to TRBJ2-2; 13 bases match TRBD2. This CDR3 has 18 amino acids. V dropped 3 bases and J dropped 1; count of bases not matched to a gene: 5. Germline V gene data show CDR1 as LGHNT and CDR2 as FRNRAP.

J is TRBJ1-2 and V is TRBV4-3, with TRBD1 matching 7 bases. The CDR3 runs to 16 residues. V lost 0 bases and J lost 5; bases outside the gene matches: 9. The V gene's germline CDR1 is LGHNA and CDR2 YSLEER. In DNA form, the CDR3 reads TGCGCCAGCAGCCAAGATCGGGACAGCGGAGGATATGGCTACACCTTC. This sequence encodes CASSQDRDSGGYGYTF.

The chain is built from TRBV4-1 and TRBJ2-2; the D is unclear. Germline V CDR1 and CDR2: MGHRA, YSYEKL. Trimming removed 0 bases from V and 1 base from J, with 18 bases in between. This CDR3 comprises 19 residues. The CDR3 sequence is CASSQEGKTVVGNTGELFF. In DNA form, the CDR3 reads TGCGCCAGCAGCCAAGAGGGAAAGACGGTGGTCGGGAACACCGGGGAGCTGTTTTTT.

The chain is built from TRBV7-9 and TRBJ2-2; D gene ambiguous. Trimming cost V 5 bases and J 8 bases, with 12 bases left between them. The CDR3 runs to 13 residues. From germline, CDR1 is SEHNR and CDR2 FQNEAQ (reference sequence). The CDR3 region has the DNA TGTGCCAGCAGCCCGGCCTCCAGAGGGGAGCTGTTTTTT. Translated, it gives CASSPASRGELFF.

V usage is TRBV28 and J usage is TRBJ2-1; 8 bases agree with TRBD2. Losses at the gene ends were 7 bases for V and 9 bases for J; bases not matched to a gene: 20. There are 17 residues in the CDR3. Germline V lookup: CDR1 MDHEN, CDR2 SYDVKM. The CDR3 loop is CASTPLVGGAPSREQFF. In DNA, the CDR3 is TGTGCCAGCACTCCCCTAGTCGGGGGGGCCCCATCCCGTGAGCAGTTCTTC.

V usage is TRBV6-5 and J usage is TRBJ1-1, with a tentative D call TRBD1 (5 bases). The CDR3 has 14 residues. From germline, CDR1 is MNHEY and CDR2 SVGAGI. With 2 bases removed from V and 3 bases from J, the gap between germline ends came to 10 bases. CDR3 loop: CASSYHGADTEAFF. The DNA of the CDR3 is TGTGCCAGCAGTTACCACGGGGCGGACACTGAAGCTTTCTTT.